One sample yielded the 29 T cell receptor beta chains listed below, sequenced in a study of Ad26.COV2.S vaccination and SARS-CoV-2 variants. Indicated treatment: 19 received Ad26.COV2.S at low or high dose, single or two shots; roughly five received placebo; per-sample allocation not given. Collection of the samples took place on day 63 after the first injection of vaccine or placebo. The data were produced by immunoSEQ multiplex PCR, yet TCRdb's version contains in-frame clones alone and is incomplete. Here the sample spans hundreds of thousands of clones, approximately 88% being singletons. The input for sequencing was peripheral blood, taken in a trial of Ad26.COV2.S vaccine versus placebo. Receptor source: a person aged 18-60 years who received the Ad26.COV2.S COVID-19 vaccine or a placebo.

The chain uses TRBV6-2 or TRBV6-3 and TRBJ1-5; 7 positions agree with TRBD1. In germline, CDR1 is MNHEY, CDR2 SVGEGT. Unmatched junction bases numbered 11, after V lost 6 bases and J lost 0 bases. This CDR3 region has 17 residues. CDR3 in amino acids: CASSSGTASYSNQPQHF. The CDR3 nucleotides read TGTGCCAGCAGCTCCGGGACAGCCAGCTATAGCAATCAGCCCCAGCATTTT.

A few counts support this clone. The gene calls are TRBV2 and TRBJ2-2; D is perhaps TRBD2 (5 bases). CDR1 is SNHLY and CDR2 is FYNNEI in the germline V gene. The ends were cut back, 7 bases at V and 3 bases at J, with 9 bases in the middle. This CDR3 is 13 amino acids long. CDR3 nucleotides: TGTGCCAGCAACCGGGAATACACCGGGGAGCTGTTTTTT. This translates into CASNREYTGELFF. The variable domain in full, completed from reference TRBV2 and TRBJ2-2, reads EPEVTQTPSHQVTQMGQEVILRCVPISNHLYFYWYRQILGQKVEFLVSFYNNEISEKSEIFDDQFSVERPDGSNFTLKIRSTKLEDSAMYFCASNREYTGELFFGEGSRLTVL.

The gene calls are TRBV7-8 and TRBJ2-7, with 9 bases matching TRBD2. The CDR3 sequence is 14 residues long. V lost 5 bases to trimming and J lost 2 bases; unmatched junction nucleotides: 4. Germline-derived CDR1 and CDR2 are SGHVS and FQNEAQ. In DNA, the CDR3 is TGTGCCAGCAGCCAGGGACTAGCTCCCTACGAGCAGTACTTC. Encoded protein: CASSQGLAPYEQYF.

The V gene is TRBV20-1, the J gene TRBJ1-6; possibly TRBD1 for D (6 bases). The CDR3 is 16 amino acids. The V and J ends lost 3 bases and 4 bases respectively, with 16 bases between them. The germline V gene has CDR1 DFQATT and CDR2 SNEGSKA (reference sequence). CDR3 protein: CSASAPGTPYNSPLHF. The CDR3, as DNA: TGCAGTGCTAGTGCCCCCGGGACACCTTATAATTCACCCCTCCACTTT.

The chain recombines TRBV10-3 with TRBJ2-3, with 7 bases lining up with TRBD1. CDR1 and CDR2 from the germline V gene are ENHRY and SYGVKD. The V gene end was trimmed by 3 bases and the J gene end by 3 bases; junction bases not matched to a gene: 9. The CDR3 covers 16 residues. The CDR3: CAISDWTGQGTDTQYF. As DNA, the CDR3 is TGTGCCATCAGTGATTGGACAGGTCAAGGGACAGATACGCAGTATTTT.

This chain's CDR3 is CASSLRGYTF. CDR3 sequence (DNA): TGTGCCAGCAGCTTGAGGGGCTACACCTTC. This chain connects TRBV11-2 to TRBJ1-2, with D unclear. This CDR3 spans 10 amino acids. V dropped 3 bases and J dropped 8 bases, with 4 bases sitting between them. Germline loops: CDR1 SGHAT, CDR2 FQNNGV. The whole variable domain, remainder taken from reference TRBV11-2 and TRBJ1-2, is EAGVAQSPRYKIIEKRQSVAFWCNPISGHATLYWYQQILGQGPKLLIQFQNNGVVDDSQLPKDRFSAERLKGVDSTLKIQPAKLEDSAVYLCASSLRGYTFGSGTRLTVV.

The J gene is TRBJ2-2, the V gene TRBV6-4; no definite D call. V lost 3 bases and J 7 bases, leaving 9 bases between the germline ends. The CDR3 spans 13 residues. Germline V gene data show CDR1 as MRHNA and CDR2 as SNTAGT. The CDR3 here is CASSETRGGELFF. In nucleotides, the CDR3 is TGTGCCAGCAGTGAAACCCGAGGCGGGGAGCTGTTTTTT.

V is TRBV6-2 or TRBV6-3 and J is TRBJ1-6; D ambiguous. The germline V gene has CDR1 MNHEY and CDR2 SVGEGT. The germline V and J ends were trimmed by 1 base and 5 bases, with 6 bases remaining between them. The CDR3 contains 14 residues. DNA for the CDR3: TGTGCCAGCAGTTACTGGGCTAATAATTCACCCCTCCACTTT. Amino acids: CASSYWANNSPLHF.

CDR3 in DNA: TGTGCCAGCAGCTTAGCTAGCGGGCAATCGCAGTATTTT. Translation gives CASSLASGQSQYF. The rearrangement uses TRBV7-8 and TRBJ2-3, with TRBD2 identical over 7 bases. The length of the CDR3 is 13 residues. The germline V gene encodes CDR1 SGHVS and CDR2 FQNEAQ. With 0 bases clipped from V and 10 bases from J, the junction kept 4 bases outside the gene matches.

This clone was detected only once. The CDR3 is CASSDRAWGYTF. CDR3 in DNA: TGTGCCAGCAGCGACAGGGCATGGGGCTACACCTTC. The V gene is TRBV9, the J gene TRBJ1-2; tentative D call: TRBD1 (6 bases). CDR1 SGDLS and CDR2 YYNGEE come from the germline V gene. V was trimmed by 3 bases and J by 8 bases, leaving 11 bases between them. The CDR3 is made up of 12 amino acids. The full variable domain, completed using reference TRBV9 and TRBJ1-2, is DSGVTQTPKHLITATGQRVTLRCSPRSGDLSVYWYQQSLDQGLQFLIQYYNGEERAKGNILERFSAQQFPDLHSELNLSSLELGDSALYFCASSDRAWGYTFGSGTRLTVV.

The chain links TRBV30 to TRBJ2-7; D call uncertain. The CDR3 consists of 12 residues. The germline V gene encodes CDR1 GTSNPN and CDR2 SVGIG (reference sequence). Trimming stripped 3 bases from V and 3 bases from J, with 9 bases between. CDR3 sequence: CAWSADYYEQYF. Here the CDR3 DNA reads TGTGCCTGGAGCGCCGATTACTACGAGCAGTACTTC. Full variable domain (missing parts from reference TRBV30 and TRBJ2-7): SQTIHQWPATLVQPVGSPLSLECTVEGTSNPNLYWYRQAAGRGLQLLFYSVGIGQISSEVPQNLSASRPQDRQFILSSKKLLLSDSGFYLCAWSADYYEQYFGPGTRLTVT.

The chain employs TRBV5-1 and TRBJ2-3; TRBD2 aligns across 10 bases. The CDR3 is 17 residues long. V lost 0 bases and J lost 0; bases outside the gene matches: 4. CDR1 is SGHRS, CDR2 YFSETQ, per germline. As DNA, the CDR3 is TGCGCCAGCAGCTTGGCCAGGACTAGCGGTAGCACAGATACGCAGTATTTT. This translates into CASSLARTSGSTDTQYF. The full variable domain, completed using reference TRBV5-1 and TRBJ2-3, is KAGVTQTPRYLIKTRGQQVTLSCSPISGHRSVSWYQQTPGQGLQFLFEYFSETQRNKGNFPGRFSGRQFSNSRSEMNVSTLELGDSALYLCASSLARTSGSTDTQYFGPGTRLTVL.

Regarding this clone: A read error may account for a junction end that differs from germline. The rearrangement joins TRBV27 to TRBJ2-1, with D perhaps assigned TRBD1 or TRBD2 (5 bases each). In germline, CDR1 is MNHEY, CDR2 SMNVEV (reference sequence). CDR3 length equals 14 residues. CDR3 sequence (DNA): TGTGCCAGCAGTCTAAAGTTGGAGGCAGGGAGAGGGATCTTC. Its protein is CASSLKLEAGRGIF.

The V and J genes are TRBV7-3 and TRBJ2-3, with TRBD2 identical over 12 bases. The ends lost 5 bases at V and 3 bases at J; junction bases unmatched: 3. Germline V gives CDR1 SGHTA, CDR2 FQGTGA. The CDR3 extends over 15 amino acids. The CDR3 here is CASSLLAGGTDTQYF. The CDR3 region has the DNA TGTGCCAGCAGCCTCCTAGCGGGGGGGACAGATACGCAGTATTTT.

This clone was counted once. This sample includes further DNA sequences coding for the same CDR3. The chain employs TRBV6-5 and TRBJ1-5; no clear D. Per germline, CDR1 MNHEY and CDR2 SVGAGI. V was pared by 8 bases and J by 4 bases, with 12 bases between. The length of the CDR3 is 13 residues. CDR3 sequence: CASSRTVNQPQHF. CDR3 bases: TGTGCCAGCTCTAGGACGGTAAATCAGCCCCAGCATTTT.

The rearrangement uses TRBV2 and TRBJ2-7; D unclear. CDR1 and CDR2 from the germline V gene are SNHLY and FYNNEI. This CDR3 is built from 12 residues. Trimming removed 5 bases at V and 3 bases at J, with 8 bases between. For the CDR3, the DNA is TGTGCCAGCAGTCCACTTAGCTACGAGCAGTACTTC. Encoded protein: CASSPLSYEQYF.

This clone was observed a single time. J is TRBJ2-3 and V is TRBV18, with D possibly matching TRBD1 (5 bases). The CDR3 is 16 amino acids. V was clipped by 2 bases and J by 0 bases, with 12 bases between them. Germline V lookup: CDR1 KGHSH, CDR2 LQKENI. The CDR3 region is CASSPGLTASTDTQYF. The CDR3 DNA follows: TGTGCCAGCTCACCAGGTTTGACAGCTAGCACAGATACGCAGTATTTT.

This chain uses TRBV7-8 with TRBJ2-2; D unclear. The V gene's germline CDR1 is SGHVS and CDR2 FQNEAQ. This CDR3 spans 14 amino acids. Trimming removed 4 bases at V and 2 bases at J, with 8 bases between. The DNA of the CDR3 is TGTGCCAGCAGCTCCCGCGAAAACACCGGGGAGCTGTTTTTT. Translated, it gives CASSSRENTGELFF. Based on the CDR3 plus reference TRBV7-8 and TRBJ2-2, the full variable domain is GAGVSQSPRYKVAKRGQDVALRCDPISGHVSLFWYQQALGQGPEFLTYFQNEAQLDKSGLPSDRFFAERPEGSVSTLKIQRTQQEDSAVYLCASSSRENTGELFFGEGSRLTVL.

A remark on this clone: Other DNA sequences of this sample code for an identical CDR3. This sequence joins TRBV3-1 (or the pseudogene TRBV3-2) and TRBJ2-5, with D uncertain. Trimming left V 1 base short and J 3 bases short, with 6 bases between. Germline CDR1 and CDR2: LGHDT and YNNKEL (reference sequence). The CDR3 spans 13 residues. The CDR3 sequence: CASSQGTKETQYF. DNA for the CDR3: TGTGCCAGCAGCCAAGGTACCAAAGAGACCCAGTACTTC.

The chain has TRBV6-6 and TRBJ1-2; TRBD1 matches 7 bases. V shed 4 bases, J shed 4 bases, and the junction held 6 bases outside the gene matches. This CDR3 region has 14 residues. Germline-derived CDR1 and CDR2 are MNHNY and SVGAGI (reference sequence). The CDR3 reads CASSWTGSAYGYTF. The CDR3, as DNA: TGTGCCAGCAGTTGGACAGGATCAGCCTATGGCTACACCTTC.

V gene TRBV24-1 combines with J gene TRBJ2-3; D possibly uses TRBD1 or TRBD2 (7 bases each). The germline CDR1 and CDR2 sequences are KGHDR and SFDVKD. The V end lost 6 bases, the J end lost 3 bases, and 12 bases lay between the germline ends. The CDR3 spans 14 residues. DNA of the CDR3: TGTGCCACCAGTTCAGGGGGGGTTACAGATACGCAGTATTTT. This codes for CATSSGGVTDTQYF.

CDR3 sequence reads: CASSSLGSGNQPQHF. The CDR3 nucleotides are TGTGCCAGCAGCTCGCTTGGTTCGGGCAATCAGCCCCAGCATTTT. The V and J genes are TRBV5-6 and TRBJ1-5; D is unclear. This CDR3 region has 15 residues. Germline values: CDR1 SGHDT, CDR2 YYEEEE. Trimming took 3 bases from V and 2 from J, leaving 12 bases between them.

This clone was seen a single time. This chain connects TRBV4-3 to TRBJ2-3, with D unclear. Trimming shortened V by 0 bases and J by 0 bases, and 10 bases separated the two germline ends. Germline CDR1 LGHNA, CDR2 YSLEER. The CDR3 length is 16 residues. CDR3 region: CASSQEPGISTDTQYF. DNA of the CDR3: TGCGCCAGCAGCCAAGAGCCAGGTATTAGCACAGATACGCAGTATTTT.

This clone occurred many times. V and J are TRBV6-2 or TRBV6-3 and TRBJ2-7; 7 bases align to TRBD2. This CDR3 has 14 residues. V lost 6 bases, J lost 5 bases, and 10 bases stayed unmatched. The V gene's germline CDR1 is MNHEY and CDR2 SVGEGT. In DNA, the CDR3 is TGTGCCAGCAGCCGCGGGAGTGCCCTAAACGAGCAGTACTTC. Its protein is CASSRGSALNEQYF.

The rearrangement joins TRBV19 to TRBJ1-5, with TRBD1 matching over 9 bases. This CDR3 region has 18 residues. The germline CDR1 and CDR2 sequences are LNHDA and SQIVND (reference sequence). The trim removed 3 bases at V and 0 bases at J, leaving 9 bases unmatched. The CDR3 nucleotides read TGTGCCAGTAGTATCCCTCCGGGACAGGGAACTAGCAATCAGCCCCAGCATTTT. Translated, it gives CASSIPPGQGTSNQPQHF.

The rearrangement links TRBV18 to TRBJ1-2, with D possibly being TRBD1 (6 bases). CDR3 length: 13 residues. V was trimmed by 1 base and J by 6 bases, leaving 9 bases between them. The germline gives CDR1 KGHSH, CDR2 LQKENI. The CDR3 loop is CASSPRQANGYTF. CDR3 nucleotides: TGTGCCAGCTCACCACGACAGGCTAATGGCTACACCTTC.

This sequence joins TRBV7-9 and TRBJ2-1, with TRBD1 matching 10 bases. Trimming cost V 5 bases and J 4 bases; bases outside gene matches: 5. The CDR3 contains 15 residues. Germline lookup yields CDR1 SEHNR and CDR2 FQNEAQ (reference sequence). The CDR3 nucleotides read TGTGCCAGCAGCCCCGGACAGGGGGGATACAATGAGCAGTTCTTC. Translated: CASSPGQGGYNEQFF. The entire variable domain, with the rest obtained from reference TRBV7-9 and TRBJ2-1, is as follows: DTGVSQNPRHKITKRGQNVTFRCDPISEHNRLYWYRQTLGQGPEFLTYFQNEAQLEKSRLLSDRFSAERPKGSFSTLEIQRTEQGDSAMYLCASSPGQGGYNEQFFGPGTRLTVL.

The V and J genes are TRBV6-1 and TRBJ2-5; TRBD1 matches at 11 bases. V lost 1 base and J lost 4; bases outside the gene matches: 5. The V gene's germline CDR1 is MNHNS and CDR2 SASEGT. This CDR3 spans 16 amino acids. Written as DNA, the CDR3 is TGTGCCAGCAGTGAAGGGGGACAGGGGGTTTCAGAGACCCAGTACTTC. Protein: CASSEGGQGVSETQYF.

The chain employs TRBV12-3 or TRBV12-4 and TRBJ2-2; maybe TRBD2 (6 bases). V was cut by 5 bases and J by 7 bases, with 8 bases left in between. This CDR3 spans 12 amino acids. The CDR3 loop is CASSQAGGELFF. The CDR3 DNA reads TGTGCCAGCAGTCAAGCGGGCGGGGAGCTGTTTTTT.